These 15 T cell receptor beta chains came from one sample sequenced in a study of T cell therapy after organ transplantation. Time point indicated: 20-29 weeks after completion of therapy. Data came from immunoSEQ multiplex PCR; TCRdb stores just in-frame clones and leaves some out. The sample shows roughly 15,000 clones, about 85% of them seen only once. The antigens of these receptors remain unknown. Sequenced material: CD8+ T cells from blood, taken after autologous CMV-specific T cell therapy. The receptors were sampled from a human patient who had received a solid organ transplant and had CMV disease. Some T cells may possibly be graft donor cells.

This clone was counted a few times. CDR3 bases: TGCGCCAGCAGCATGGGGACAGTTTCCACTGAAGCTTTCTTT. This sequence encodes CASSMGTVSTEAFF. The chain links TRBV5-1 to TRBJ1-1; 7 positions agree with TRBD1. V shed 4 bases, J shed 4 bases, and the junction held 7 bases outside the gene matches. The CDR3 sequence is 14 residues long. Germline CDR1 SGHRS, CDR2 YFSETQ.

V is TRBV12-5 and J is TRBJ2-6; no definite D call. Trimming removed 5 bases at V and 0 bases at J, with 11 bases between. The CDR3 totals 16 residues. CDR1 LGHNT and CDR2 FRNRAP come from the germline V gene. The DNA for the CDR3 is TGTGCTAGTGGTCCAGCAAGGCTCTCTGGGGCCAACGTCCTGACTTTC. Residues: CASGPARLSGANVLTF.

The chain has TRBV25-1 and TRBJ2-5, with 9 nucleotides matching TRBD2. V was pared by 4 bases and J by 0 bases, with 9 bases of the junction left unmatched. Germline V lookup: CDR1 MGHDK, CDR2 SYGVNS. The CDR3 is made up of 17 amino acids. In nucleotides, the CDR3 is TGTGCCAGCAGTGCCGGTATAGGACTAGCGTACCAAGAGACCCAGTACTTC. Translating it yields CASSAGIGLAYQETQYF.

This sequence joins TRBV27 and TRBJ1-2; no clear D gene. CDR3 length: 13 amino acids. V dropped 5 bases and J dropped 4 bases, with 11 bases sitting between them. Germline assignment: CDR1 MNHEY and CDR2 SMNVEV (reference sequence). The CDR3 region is CASSADGVYGYTF. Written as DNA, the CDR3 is TGTGCCAGCAGTGCGGACGGAGTCTATGGCTACACCTTC.

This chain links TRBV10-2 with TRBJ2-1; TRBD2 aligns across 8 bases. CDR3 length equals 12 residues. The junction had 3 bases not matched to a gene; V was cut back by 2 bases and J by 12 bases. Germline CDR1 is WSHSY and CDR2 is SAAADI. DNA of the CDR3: TGCGCCAGCAGTGAGGGCAGCGGGGGGCAGTTCTTC. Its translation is CASSEGSGGQFF.

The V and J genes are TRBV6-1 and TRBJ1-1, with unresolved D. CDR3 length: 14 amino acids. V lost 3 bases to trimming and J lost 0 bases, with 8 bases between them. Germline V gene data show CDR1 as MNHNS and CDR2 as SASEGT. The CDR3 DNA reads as TGTGCCAGCAGTGAGGAGCCCATGAACACTGAAGCTTTCTTT. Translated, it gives CASSEEPMNTEAFF.

CDR3 coding DNA: TGCGCCAGCAGCTTGGGACAGGGAGGGGATGAAAAACTGTTTTTT. Its translation is CASSLGQGGDEKLFF. This chain uses TRBV5-1 with TRBJ1-4, with TRBD1 matching 7 bases. Unmatched junction bases numbered 5, after V lost 0 bases and J lost 6 bases. The CDR3 length is 15 residues. Germline values: CDR1 SGHRS, CDR2 YFSETQ.

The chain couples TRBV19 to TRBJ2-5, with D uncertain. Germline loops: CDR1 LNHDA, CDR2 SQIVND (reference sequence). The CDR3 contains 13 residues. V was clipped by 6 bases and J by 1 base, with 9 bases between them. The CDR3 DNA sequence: TGTGCCAGTAGGGACGGTGGCCAAGAGACCCAGTACTTC. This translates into CASRDGGQETQYF. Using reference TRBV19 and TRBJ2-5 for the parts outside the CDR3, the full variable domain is DGGITQSPKYLFRKEGQNVTLSCEQNLNHDAMYWYRQDPGQGLRLIYYSQIVNDFQKGDIAEGYSVSREKKESFPLTVTSAQKNPTAFYLCASRDGGQETQYFGPGTRLLVL.

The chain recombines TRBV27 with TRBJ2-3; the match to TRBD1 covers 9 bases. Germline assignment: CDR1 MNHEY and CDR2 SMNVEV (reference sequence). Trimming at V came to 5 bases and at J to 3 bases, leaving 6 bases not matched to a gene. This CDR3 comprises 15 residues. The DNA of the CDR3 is TGTGCCAGCAGTGAACAGGGGGCGCGGACAGATACGCAGTATTTT. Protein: CASSEQGARTDTQYF.

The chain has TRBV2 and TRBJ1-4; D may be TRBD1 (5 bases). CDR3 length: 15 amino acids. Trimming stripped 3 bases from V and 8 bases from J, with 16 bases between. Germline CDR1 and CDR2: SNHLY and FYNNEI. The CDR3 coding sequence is TGTGCCAGCAGTGATTCGACAGTCGGTCGGGAAAAACTGTTTTTT. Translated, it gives CASSDSTVGREKLFF.

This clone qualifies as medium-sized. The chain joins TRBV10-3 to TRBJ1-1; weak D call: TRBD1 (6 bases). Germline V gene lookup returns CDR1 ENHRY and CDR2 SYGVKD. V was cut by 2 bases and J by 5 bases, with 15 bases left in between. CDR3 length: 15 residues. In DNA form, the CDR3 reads TGTGCCATCAGTGAGCCTACAGGGATTGATACTGAAGCTTTCTTT. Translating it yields CAISEPTGIDTEAFF.

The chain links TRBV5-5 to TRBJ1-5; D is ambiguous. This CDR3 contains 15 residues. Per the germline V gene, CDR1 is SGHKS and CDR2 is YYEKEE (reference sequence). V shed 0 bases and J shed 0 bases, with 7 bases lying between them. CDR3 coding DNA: TGTGCCAGCAGCTTGGCCTACCCTAGCAATCAGCCCCAGCATTTT. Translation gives CASSLAYPSNQPQHF.

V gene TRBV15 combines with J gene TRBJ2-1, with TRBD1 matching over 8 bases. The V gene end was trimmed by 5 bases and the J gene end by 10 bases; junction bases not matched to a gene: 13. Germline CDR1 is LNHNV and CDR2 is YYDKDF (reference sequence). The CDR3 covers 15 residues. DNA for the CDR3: TGTGCCACCAGCGGAGGACAGGGCGAGACAGACGAGCAGTTCTTC. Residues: CATSGGQGETDEQFF.

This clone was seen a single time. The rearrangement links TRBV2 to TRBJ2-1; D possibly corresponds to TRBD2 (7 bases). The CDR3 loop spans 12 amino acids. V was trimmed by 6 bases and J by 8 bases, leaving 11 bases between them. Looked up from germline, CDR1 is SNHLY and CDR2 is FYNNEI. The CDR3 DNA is TGTGCCAGCAGGGGGGGGCACGATGAGCAGTTCTTC. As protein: CASRGGHDEQFF.

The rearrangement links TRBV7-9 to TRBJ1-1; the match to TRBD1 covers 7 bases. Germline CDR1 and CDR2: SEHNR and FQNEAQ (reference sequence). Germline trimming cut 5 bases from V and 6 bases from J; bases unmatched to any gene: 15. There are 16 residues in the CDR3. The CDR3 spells CASSPTGDKPRAEAFF. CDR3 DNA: TGTGCCAGCAGCCCTACAGGGGACAAACCCCGGGCTGAAGCTTTCTTT.